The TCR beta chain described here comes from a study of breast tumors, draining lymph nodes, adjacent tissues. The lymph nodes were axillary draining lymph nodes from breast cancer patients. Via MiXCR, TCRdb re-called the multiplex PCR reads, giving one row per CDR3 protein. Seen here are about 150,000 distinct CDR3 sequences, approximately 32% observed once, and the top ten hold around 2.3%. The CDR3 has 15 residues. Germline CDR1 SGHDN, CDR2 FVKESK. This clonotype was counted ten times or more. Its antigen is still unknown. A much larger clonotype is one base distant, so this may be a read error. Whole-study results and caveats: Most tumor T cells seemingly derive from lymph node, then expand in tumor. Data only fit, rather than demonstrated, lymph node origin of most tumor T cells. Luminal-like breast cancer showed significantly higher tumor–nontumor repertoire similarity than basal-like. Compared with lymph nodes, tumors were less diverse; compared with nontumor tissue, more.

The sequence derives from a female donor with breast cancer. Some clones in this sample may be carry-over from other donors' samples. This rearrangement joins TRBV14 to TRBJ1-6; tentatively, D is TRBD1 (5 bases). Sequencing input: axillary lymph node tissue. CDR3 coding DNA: TGTGCCAGCAGCCACCGGGACGTCTATAATTCACCCCCCCACTTT. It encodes CASSHRDVYNSPPHF.